The clone carrying this T cell receptor beta chain has at least ten counts. Combining iRepertoire HTBI primers with Arm-PCR of CDR3 regions, the authors built TCR beta libraries. TCRdb itself ran the multiplex PCR reads through MiXCR, one entry per CDR3 protein. The table lists roughly 440,000 distinct CDR3 sequences, about a sixth of them singletons. This CDR3 contains 15 residues. Germline CDR1 SEHNR, CDR2 FQNEAQ (reference sequence). V dropped 5 bases and J dropped 0 bases, with 11 bases sitting between them. Time point indicated: newly diagnosed GD, antithyroid drugs for less than 3 months. Researchers made the TCR library from RNA that was extracted from PBMCs. Guidelines of the American Thyroid Association were used to diagnose Graves' disease. This sample is part of a study of regulatory T cells in long-lasting Graves disease. These records were also assigned to another study, of T cells in Graves' hyperthyroidism and ophthalmopathy. That source adds: The study used the HTBI primer set for a first-round RT-PCR of the TCR CDR3. The majority of expanded thyroid clonotypes above 0.001 also appeared in blood. Ophthalmopathy, as predicted by the model, came a median about six months after the prediction.

This sequence joins TRBV7-9 and TRBJ2-1; D gene ambiguous. The material sequenced was peripheral blood mononuclear cells (PBMCs), taken at new diagnosis, from a patient treated with antithyroid drugs. This TCR derives from a woman aged 18-29 years with Graves disease. In nucleotides, the CDR3 is TGTGCCAGCAGCCCTACCCTGAGCTCCTACAATGAGCAGTTCTTC. This gives the protein CASSPTLSSYNEQFF. Full variable domain (rest looked up from reference TRBV7-9 and TRBJ2-1): DTGVSQNPRHKITKRGQNVTFRCDPISEHNRLYWYRQTLGQGPEFLTYFQNEAQLEKSRLLSDRFSAERPKGSFSTLEIQRTEQGDSAMYLCASSPTLSSYNEQFFGPGTRLTVL.